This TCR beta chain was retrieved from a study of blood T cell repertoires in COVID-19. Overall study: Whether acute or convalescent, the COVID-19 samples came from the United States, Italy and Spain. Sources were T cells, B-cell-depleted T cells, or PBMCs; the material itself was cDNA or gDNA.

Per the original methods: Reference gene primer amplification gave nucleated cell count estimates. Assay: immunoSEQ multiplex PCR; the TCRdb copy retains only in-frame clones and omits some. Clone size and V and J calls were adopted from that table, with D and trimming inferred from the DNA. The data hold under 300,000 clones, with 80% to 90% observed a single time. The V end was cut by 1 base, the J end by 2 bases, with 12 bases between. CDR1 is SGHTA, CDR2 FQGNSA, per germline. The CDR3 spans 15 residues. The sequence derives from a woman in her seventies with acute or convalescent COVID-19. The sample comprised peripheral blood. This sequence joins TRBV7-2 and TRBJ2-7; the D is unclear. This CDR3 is CASSLEAGFPYEQYF. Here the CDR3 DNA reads TGTGCCAGCAGCTTAGAGGCAGGTTTTCCCTACGAGCAGTACTTC.